This TCR beta chain was captured by sequencing in a study of shared clonotypes between healthy human individuals. About the research overall: The people who gave samples were a couple of women and a few men aged 18 to 49.

This CDR3 has 20 residues. Trimming at V came to 0 bases and at J to 0 bases, leaving 14 bases not matched to a gene. The germline V gene has CDR1 SGDLS and CDR2 YYNGEE. CD45RO-negative, CCR7-selected cells formed the naive CD8 fraction, which excluded terminally differentiated effector memory CD45RA+ cells. Assay execution proceeded at the deep level. Repertoires were generated with immunoSEQ multiplex PCR, while TCRdb's copy carries only in-frame clones and drops some. This sample carries hundreds of thousands of clones, approximately 96% of them seen once, and the ten largest clones take approximately 0.1%. Study-wide results and limits: Despite large depth, sorted-subset datasets appeared incompletely sequenced. The four-donor shared clonotypes exceeded non-shared clonotypes in generation probability, with non-shared ones scoring lower.

With respect to this clone: Its specificity is not known.

The chain has TRBV9 and TRBJ2-3; 9 bases are a match to TRBD2. The sequence derives from a woman aged 25 to 39 in good health. Sequencing used naive CD8+ T cells sorted from blood. The CDR3 protein is CASSVENSGRTEASTDTQYF. The DNA for the CDR3 is TGTGCCAGCAGCGTAGAGAATAGCGGGAGAACGGAAGCTAGCACAGATACGCAGTATTTT.